One T cell receptor (beta chain) is described in this entry. Its antigen is unidentified. The data were obtained in a study of cytomegalovirus exposure and HLA in healthy donors. The overall study: Some 85 million unique TCRs from HLA-typed donors were held in an early data release.

Study-wide results and limits: Some V segments, including TRBV6-2 and TRBV6-3, were excluded as indistinguishable. The authors listed 150 to 200 TCR beta chains as cytomegalovirus-associated. With high specificity and sensitivity, the classifier reportedly diagnosed cytomegalovirus status.

Both 60 Vbeta primers and 13 Jbeta primers went into the PCR. This table comes from immunoSEQ multiplex PCR, and its TCRdb copy is limited to in-frame clones, with some not included. The profile shows fewer than 200,000 clones, 75% to 85% of them singletons. The germline V gene has CDR1 SGHDT and CDR2 YYEEEE. Trimming left V 6 bases short and J 3 bases short, with 12 bases between. The CDR3 consists of 13 residues. This sequence originates from a woman aged 18 to 35 in good health and CMV-seronegative. Material: PBMCs. This chain joins TRBV5-6 and TRBJ2-5, with no clear D. Here the CDR3 DNA reads TGTGCCAGCACCGCGGATCGTGAAGAGACCCAGTACTTC. Protein product: CASTADREETQYF.